This is a list of T cell receptor beta chains from one sample in a study of CD8 T cells in ankylosing spondylitis. TCRdb reanalysed the 5' RACE reads using MiXCR and keeps one entry per CDR3 protein. The sample has over 100,000 distinct CDR3 sequences, 11% seen once. Sequencing was performed on blood, either unsorted or a sorted T cell fraction (not recorded which). These receptors were taken from a female donor with ankylosing spondylitis or in good health (not recorded which). Both conserved end residues are part of each CDR3. The D gene is left open where the match is weak. Some rows mark clone size as missing; the rest say once, few, many or name a class of expanded clone.

NA	TRBV28	NA	TRBJ2-7	TGTGCCAGCAGCCTGACAGGACGGAACTCCTACGAGCAGTACTTC	CASSLTGRNSYEQYF
many	TRBV5-1	NA	TRBJ1-1	TGCGCCAGCAGCGGAGGCGCTCCGGCGGGCACTGAAGCTTTCTTT	CASSGGAPAGTEAFF
many	TRBV20-1	TRBD2	TRBJ2-7	TGCAGTGCTAGAGATTGGGCGGGAGGGTCCTACGAGCAGTACTTC	CSARDWAGGSYEQYF
many	TRBV5-6	TRBD1	TRBJ1-2	TGTGCCAGCAGCGATCCGACAGGGGAGACTAACTATGGCTACACCTTC	CASSDPTGETNYGYTF
many	TRBV20-1	TRBD2	TRBJ2-1	TGCAGCGGTGGGGTAGCTAGCGGGACCAATGAGCAGTTCTTC	CSGGVASGTNEQFF
many	TRBV20-1	NA	TRBJ2-1	TGCAGTGTTGAGAGGGGCGATGAGCAGTTCTTC	CSVERGDEQFF
many	TRBV2	TRBD2	TRBJ2-3	TGTGCCAGCAGTCTACTAGCGGGTCTAGCAGATACGCAGTATTTT	CASSLLAGLADTQYF
many	TRBV20-1	NA	TRBJ1-1	TGCAGTGCTAGGCCTTTTTTGGGGCTGAACACTGAAGCTTTCTTT	CSARPFLGLNTEAFF
many	TRBV20-1	NA	TRBJ1-2	TGCAGTGCTAGTTCCCCGTACAGGGAAAACTATGGCTACACCTTC	CSASSPYRENYGYTF
many	TRBV2	NA	TRBJ2-2	TGTGCCAGCAGTGGGACCACCCCGAACACCGGGGAGCTGTTTTTT	CASSGTTPNTGELFF
many	TRBV29-1	TRBD2	TRBJ2-3	TGCAGCGTTGAAGATGCTAGCGGGGGGGCAGATACGCAGTATTTT	CSVEDASGGADTQYF
many	TRBV9	NA	TRBJ2-5	TGTGCCAGCAGCCCCCCACGTGGGAGAGGAGAGACCCAGTACTTC	CASSPPRGRGETQYF
many	TRBV5-1	NA	TRBJ1-1	TGCGCCAGCAGCTTGTGGCCAGGGGAGGGGACAAGGGGAACTGAAGCTTTCTTT	CASSLWPGEGTRGTEAFF
many	TRBV7-2	TRBD1	TRBJ2-1	TGTGCCAGCAGCCGCAGACAGGGAAGTTACAATGAGCAGTTCTTC	CASSRRQGSYNEQFF
many	TRBV12-3/TRBV12-4	TRBD1	TRBJ1-6	TGTGCCAGCAGTAAGGGACAGGGGAATTCACCCCTCCACTTT	CASSKGQGNSPLHF
many	TRBV7-9	NA	TRBJ1-2	TGTGCCAGCAGCAATACGGGACACCGTTATGGCTACACCTTC	CASSNTGHRYGYTF
NA	TRBV24-1	TRBD1	TRBJ2-1	TGTGCCACCAGTGATGCAAGAGACTTCACAGGGGCAGTGGACAATGAGCAGTTCTTC	CATSDARDFTGAVDNEQFF
many	TRBV19	NA	TRBJ2-5	TGTGCCAGTTCCGTGACAGACAGGGAGACCCAGTACTTC	CASSVTDRETQYF
many	TRBV20-1	TRBD2	TRBJ2-7	TGCAGTGCTAGAGGGCTAGCGGGGTACGAGCAGTACTTC	CSARGLAGYEQYF
NA	TRBV19	NA	TRBJ1-5	TGTGCCAGTAGTACTACAGATAATCAGCCCCAGCATTTT	CASSTTDNQPQHF
many	TRBV5-1	NA	TRBJ1-1	TGCGCCAGCAGCTTGCTCGGGGGGGCGCCGAACACTGAAGCTTTCTTT	CASSLLGGAPNTEAFF
many	TRBV24-1	NA	TRBJ2-7	TGTGCCCCCGGCCCTCGTTTGTGGCGCTACGAGCAGTACTTC	CAPGPRLWRYEQYF
NA	TRBV20-1	TRBD2	TRBJ2-3	TGCAGTGTTGATAGCGGGGCAAAAGATACGCAGTATTTT	CSVDSGAKDTQYF
many	TRBV20-1	NA	TRBJ2-7	TGCAGTGCTATGGGACCGACCGGGTACGAGCAGTACTTC	CSAMGPTGYEQYF
NA	TRBV28	NA	TRBJ2-5	TGTGCCAGCAGTTTGGAGAACCAAGAGACCCAGTACTTC	CASSLENQETQYF
many	TRBV12-3/TRBV12-4	TRBD2	TRBJ2-3	TGTGCCAGCAGCCCGGCGGGAGGGCCACCAGATACGCAGTATTTT	CASSPAGGPPDTQYF
many	TRBV29-1	TRBD2	TRBJ2-1	TGCAGCGTTGAAGGGACTAGCGGAGGAGGGGATGAGCAGTTCTTC	CSVEGTSGGGDEQFF
many	TRBV28	NA	TRBJ2-5	TGTGCCAGCAGCCCCCAGTGGGAGACCCAGTACTTC	CASSPQWETQYF
many	TRBV20-1	NA	TRBJ1-2	TGCAGTGCTAGAGATGGCCGGGGGGGCTACACCTTC	CSARDGRGGYTF
NA	TRBV3-1	NA	TRBJ1-5	TGTGCCAGCAGCCAAAAGGGGAGCAATCAGCCCCAGCATTTT	CASSQKGSNQPQHF
NA	TRBV20-1	NA	TRBJ2-7	TGCAGTGCCTCGCTAGCGCGAAGAGGAGGTCAGTACTTC	CSASLARRGGQYF
many	TRBV18	NA	TRBJ2-1	TGTGCCAGCTCACCAGCGAGTTACAATGAGCAGTTCTTC	CASSPASYNEQFF
many	TRBV30	NA	TRBJ1-1	TGTGCCTGGGGAAGCGGAGGGGGGTTCACTGAAGCTTTCTTT	CAWGSGGGFTEAFF
NA	TRBV19	NA	TRBJ2-7	TGTGCCAGTAGTATAGCCCGCCGGGTGGGGTCCACCTACGAGCAGTACTTC	CASSIARRVGSTYEQYF
many	TRBV20-1	NA	TRBJ2-6	TGCAGTGCTAGAGATACAGGGGCCAACGTCCTGACTTTC	CSARDTGANVLTF
many	TRBV20-1	NA	TRBJ2-4	TGCAGTTTAGGGGTCGGAAACATTCAGTACTTC	CSLGVGNIQYF
many	TRBV10-3	TRBD1	TRBJ1-2	TGTGCCATCAGTGAGGGACAGGGTGCCTATGGCTACACCTTC	CAISEGQGAYGYTF
many	TRBV18	NA	TRBJ1-5	TGTGCCAGCTCACCGGTTGAGGATCAGCCCCAGCATTTT	CASSPVEDQPQHF
many	TRBV7-2	NA	TRBJ1-5	TGTGCCAGCAGCTTAAGGGGACCGACAAATCCCGAACCCCAGCATTTT	CASSLRGPTNPEPQHF
many	TRBV10-3	NA	TRBJ2-1	TGTGCCATCAGTGATAGTGGCGGGTCCTACAATGAGCAGTTCTTC	CAISDSGGSYNEQFF
few	TRBV20-1	NA	TRBJ2-3	TGCTGTGCTAGAAGGTCTGGGCGGGACACAGATACGCAGTATTTT	CCARRSGRDTDTQYF
many	TRBV4-2	NA	TRBJ2-5	TGTGCCAGCAGCCAATCGATGGGACCAATCGGAGAGACCCAGTACTTC	CASSQSMGPIGETQYF
many	TRBV28	NA	TRBJ2-7	TGTGCCAGCAGTTCTTCAGGGGACTCCTACGAGCAGTACTTC	CASSSSGDSYEQYF
many	TRBV11-2	NA	TRBJ2-3	TGTGCCAGCAGTCTCATGGGCACAGATACGCAGTATTTT	CASSLMGTDTQYF
NA	TRBV21-1	NA	TRBJ2-7	TGTGCCAGCAGCAAAGAACAGGGCTCCTACGAGCAGTACTTC	CASSKEQGSYEQYF
many	TRBV2	TRBD2	TRBJ2-7	TGTGCCAGCAGCAGGACTAGTGGCTCCTACGAGCAGTACTTC	CASSRTSGSYEQYF
few	TRBV19	TRBD1	TRBJ1-5	TGTGCCAGTAGTGCTTGGGACAGGGGGCTCAATCAGCCCCAGCATTTT	CASSAWDRGLNQPQHF
many	TRBV21-1	NA	TRBJ2-1	TGTGCCAGCAGCAAAGGGCTAGCGGTCTCCTACAATGAGCAGTTCTTC	CASSKGLAVSYNEQFF
many	TRBV7-9	NA	TRBJ2-1	TGTGCCAGCAGTTTAGACTACCGGGCCCAGTTCTTC	CASSLDYRAQFF
many	TRBV7-8	NA	TRBJ1-2	TGTGCCAGCAGCTTAGCGGGAGGCTACACCTTC	CASSLAGGYTF
few	TRBV14	NA	TRBJ1-2	TGTGCCAGCAGCCACACATTTACAGGGAGGGATGGCTACACCTTC	CASSHTFTGRDGYTF
many	TRBV5-5	NA	TRBJ1-1	TGTGCCAGCAGCTCGGCGGGGGCCAGGGCTGAAGCTTTCTTT	CASSSAGARAEAFF
many	TRBV2	NA	TRBJ2-2	TGTGCCAGCAGTGCCCTAGCAGGGACCGGGGAGCTGTTTTTT	CASSALAGTGELFF
many	TRBV7-9	NA	TRBJ2-7	TGTGCCAGCAGCTTGGGGACATGGGAGCAGTACTTC	CASSLGTWEQYF
many	TRBV5-1	NA	TRBJ2-1	TGCGCCAGCAGCCGTGCTAGGGCCCCATCTCCGGATGAGCAGTTCTTC	CASSRARAPSPDEQFF